This TCR beta chain appears in the sequencing data of a study of blood T cell repertoires in COVID-19. At the level of the study: The samples span acute and convalescent COVID-19 from the United States, Italy and Spain.

Per germline, CDR1 DFQATT and CDR2 SNEGSKA (reference sequence). V lost 5 bases and J lost 12; bases outside the gene matches: 6. This CDR3 comprises 11 residues. Only in-frame clones appear in the TCRdb table, and some are missing; sequencing was by immunoSEQ multiplex PCR. The repertoire includes around 230,000 clones, approximately 80% of them detected once, and around 2.5% sits in the top ten. The genes are TRBV20-1 and TRBJ2-7, with 11 bases that match TRBD2. This receptor was obtained from a man between 35 and 55 years old who had recovered from COVID-19. Sequencing was done on a sample of peripheral blood. In nucleotides, the CDR3 is TGCAGTGCTTATACTAGCGGGAGTTCGTACTTC. Its translation: CSAYTSGSSYF.